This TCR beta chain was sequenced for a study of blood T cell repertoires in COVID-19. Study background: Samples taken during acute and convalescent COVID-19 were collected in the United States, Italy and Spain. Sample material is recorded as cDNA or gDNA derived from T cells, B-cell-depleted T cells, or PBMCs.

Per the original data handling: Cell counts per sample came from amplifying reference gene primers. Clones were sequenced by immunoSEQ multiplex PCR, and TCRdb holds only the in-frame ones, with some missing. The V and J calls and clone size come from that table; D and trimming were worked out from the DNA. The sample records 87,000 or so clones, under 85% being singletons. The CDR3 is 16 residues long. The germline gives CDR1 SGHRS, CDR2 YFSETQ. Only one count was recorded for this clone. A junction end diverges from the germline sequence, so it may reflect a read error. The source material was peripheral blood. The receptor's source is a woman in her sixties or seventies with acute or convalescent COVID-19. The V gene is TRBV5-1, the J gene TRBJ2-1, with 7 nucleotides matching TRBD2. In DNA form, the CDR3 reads TGCGCCCGCAGCTTGGGGGGGGGAGGACCCTACAATGAGCAGTTCTTC. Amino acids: CARSLGGGGPYNEQFF.